This TCR beta chain was obtained from a study of blood T cell repertoires in COVID-19. In the study overall: COVID-19 samples, acute and convalescent, were from the United States, Italy and Spain. The cDNA or gDNA used as material had been derived from T cells, B-cell-depleted T cells, or PBMCs.

As originally analysed: Scientists estimated how many nucleated cells there were by amplifying reference gene primers. Sequencing was performed with immunoSEQ multiplex PCR; in TCRdb, only in-frame clones are kept and a portion is missing. For V, J and clone size, that table is used; D and trimming come from the DNA. The table includes some 96,000 clones, 85% detected once. Trimming took off 1 base at V and 4 bases at J, with 10 bases between the two ends. CDR3 length equals 14 residues. CDR1 is MNHNS, CDR2 SASEGT, per germline. This clonotype originated in a human donor in a cohort sampled during active COVID-19. V usage is TRBV6-1 and J usage is TRBJ2-5; weak D call: TRBD2 (6 bases). The sample taken for sequencing was peripheral blood. CDR3 nucleotides: TGTGCCAGCAGTGAAGTTGGGGGGAGAGAGACCCAGTACTTC. This gives the protein CASSEVGGRETQYF.